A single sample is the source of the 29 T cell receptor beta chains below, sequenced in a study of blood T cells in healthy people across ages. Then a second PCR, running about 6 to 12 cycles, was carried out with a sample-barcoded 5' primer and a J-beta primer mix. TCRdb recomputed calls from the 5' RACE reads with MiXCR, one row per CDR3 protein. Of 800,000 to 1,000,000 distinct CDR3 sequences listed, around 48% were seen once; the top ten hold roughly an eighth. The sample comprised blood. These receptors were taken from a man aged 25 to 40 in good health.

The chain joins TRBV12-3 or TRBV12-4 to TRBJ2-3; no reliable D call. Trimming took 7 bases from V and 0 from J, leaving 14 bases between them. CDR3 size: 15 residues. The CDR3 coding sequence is TGTGCCAGCACCTATAGCAGAGGTAGCACAGATACGCAGTATTTT. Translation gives CASTYSRGSTDTQYF.

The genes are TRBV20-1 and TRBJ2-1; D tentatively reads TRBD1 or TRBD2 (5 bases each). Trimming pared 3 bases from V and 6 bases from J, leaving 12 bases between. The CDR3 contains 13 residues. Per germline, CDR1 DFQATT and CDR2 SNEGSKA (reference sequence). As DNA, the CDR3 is TGCAGTGCTAGTGACCGAGGGACCAATGAGCAGTTCTTC. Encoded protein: CSASDRGTNEQFF.

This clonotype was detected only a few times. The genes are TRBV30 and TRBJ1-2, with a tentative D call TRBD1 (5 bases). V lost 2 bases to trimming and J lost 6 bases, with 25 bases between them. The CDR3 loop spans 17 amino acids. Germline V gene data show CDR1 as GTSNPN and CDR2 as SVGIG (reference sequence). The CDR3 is CAWSRLMGPLQPNGYTF. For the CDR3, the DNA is TGTGCCTGGAGTAGATTAATGGGACCGCTGCAACCAAATGGCTACACCTTC.

Written as DNA, the CDR3 is TGTGCCAGCAGCCAAGAAAAATTTCCTTACGAGCAGTACTTC. This gives the protein CASSQEKFPYEQYF. J is TRBJ2-7 and V is TRBV3-1, with unresolved D. V lost 0 bases and J lost 4, with 10 bases in between. The germline CDR1 and CDR2 sequences are LGHDT and YNNKEL (reference sequence). The CDR3 sequence is 14 residues long.

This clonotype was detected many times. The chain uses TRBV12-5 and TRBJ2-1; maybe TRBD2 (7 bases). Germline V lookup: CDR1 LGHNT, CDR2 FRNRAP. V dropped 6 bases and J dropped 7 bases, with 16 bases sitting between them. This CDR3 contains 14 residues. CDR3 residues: CASGAGASGNEQFF. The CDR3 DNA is TGTGCTAGTGGGGCGGGGGCGTCGGGGAATGAGCAGTTCTTC.

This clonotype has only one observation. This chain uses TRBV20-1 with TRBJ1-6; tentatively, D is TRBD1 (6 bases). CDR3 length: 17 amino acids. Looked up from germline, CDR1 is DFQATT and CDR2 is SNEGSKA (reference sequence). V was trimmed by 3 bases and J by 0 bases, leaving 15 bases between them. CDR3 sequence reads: CSARGRGLSSYNSPLHF. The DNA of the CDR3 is TGCAGTGCTAGGGGCAGGGGCCTTAGCTCCTATAATTCACCCCTCCACTTT.

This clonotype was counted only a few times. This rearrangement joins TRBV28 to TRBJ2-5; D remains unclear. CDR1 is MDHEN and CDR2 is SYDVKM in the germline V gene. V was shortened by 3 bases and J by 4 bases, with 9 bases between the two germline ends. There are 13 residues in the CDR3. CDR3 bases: TGTGCCAGCAGTTTGGCAGGAATAGAGACCCAGTACTTC. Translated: CASSLAGIETQYF.

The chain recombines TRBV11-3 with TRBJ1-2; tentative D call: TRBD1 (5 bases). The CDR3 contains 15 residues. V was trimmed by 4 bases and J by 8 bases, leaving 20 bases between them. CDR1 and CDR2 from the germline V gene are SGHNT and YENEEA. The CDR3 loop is CASSSAGRGVNGYTF. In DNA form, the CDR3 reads TGTGCCAGCAGCTCGGCAGGAAGAGGGGTGAACGGCTACACCTTC.

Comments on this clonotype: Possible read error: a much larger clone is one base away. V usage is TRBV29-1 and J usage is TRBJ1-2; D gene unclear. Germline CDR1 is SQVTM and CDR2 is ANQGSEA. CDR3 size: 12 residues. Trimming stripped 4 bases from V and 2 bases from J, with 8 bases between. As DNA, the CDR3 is TGCAGCGTTGTACCTGGAAACTATGGCTACACCTTC. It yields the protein CSVVPGNYGYTF.

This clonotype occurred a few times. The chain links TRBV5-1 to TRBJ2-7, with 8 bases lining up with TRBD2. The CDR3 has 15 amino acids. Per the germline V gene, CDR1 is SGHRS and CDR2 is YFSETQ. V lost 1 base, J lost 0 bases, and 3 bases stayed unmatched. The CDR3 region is CASSLPGLASYEQYF. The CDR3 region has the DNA TGCGCCAGCAGCTTGCCAGGACTAGCCTCCTACGAGCAGTACTTC.

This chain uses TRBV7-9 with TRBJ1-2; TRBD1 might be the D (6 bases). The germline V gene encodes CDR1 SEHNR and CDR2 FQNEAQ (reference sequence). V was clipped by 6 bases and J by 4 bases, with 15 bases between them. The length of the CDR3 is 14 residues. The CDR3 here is CASSFTQGGYGYTF. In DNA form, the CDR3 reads TGTGCCAGCAGTTTCACACAGGGAGGCTATGGCTACACCTTC.

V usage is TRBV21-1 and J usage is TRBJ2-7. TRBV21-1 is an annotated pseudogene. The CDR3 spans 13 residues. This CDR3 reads CASSKVCSYEQYF. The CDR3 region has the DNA TGTGCCAGCAGCAAAGTGTGCTCCTACGAGCAGTACTTC.

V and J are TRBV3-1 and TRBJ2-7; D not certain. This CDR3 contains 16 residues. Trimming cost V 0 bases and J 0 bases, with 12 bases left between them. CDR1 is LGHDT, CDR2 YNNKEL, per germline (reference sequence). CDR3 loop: CASSQEDGSRSYEQYF. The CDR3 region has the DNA TGTGCCAGCAGCCAAGAGGACGGCTCCCGCTCCTACGAGCAGTACTTC.

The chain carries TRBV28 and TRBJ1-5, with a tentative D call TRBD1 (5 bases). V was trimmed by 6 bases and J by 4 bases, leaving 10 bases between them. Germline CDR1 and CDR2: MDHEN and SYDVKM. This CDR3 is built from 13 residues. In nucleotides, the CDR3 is TGTGCCAGCAGATCCTACAGGAATCAGCCCCAGCATTTT. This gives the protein CASRSYRNQPQHF.

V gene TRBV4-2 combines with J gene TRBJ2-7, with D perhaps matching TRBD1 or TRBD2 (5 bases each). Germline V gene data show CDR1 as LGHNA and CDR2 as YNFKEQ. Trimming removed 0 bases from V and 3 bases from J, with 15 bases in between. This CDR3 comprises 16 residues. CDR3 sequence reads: CASSQDHGAVVYEQYF. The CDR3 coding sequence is TGTGCCAGCAGCCAAGATCACGGGGCTGTGGTCTACGAGCAGTACTTC.

The CDR3 loop is CASIQSPSSYEQYF. In DNA form, the CDR3 reads TGTGCCAGCATCCAGAGCCCGAGCTCCTACGAGCAGTACTTC. The rearrangement joins TRBV12-3 or TRBV12-4 to TRBJ2-7; the D is unclear. Trimming cost V 7 bases and J 0 bases, with 13 bases left between them. The CDR3 consists of 14 residues.

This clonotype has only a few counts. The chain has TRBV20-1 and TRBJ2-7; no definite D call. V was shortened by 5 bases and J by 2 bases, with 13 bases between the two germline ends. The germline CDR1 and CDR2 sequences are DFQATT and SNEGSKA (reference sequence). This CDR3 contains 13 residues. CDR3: CSAGPSVPYEQYF. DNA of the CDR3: TGCAGTGCTGGCCCGTCGGTCCCCTACGAGCAGTACTTC.

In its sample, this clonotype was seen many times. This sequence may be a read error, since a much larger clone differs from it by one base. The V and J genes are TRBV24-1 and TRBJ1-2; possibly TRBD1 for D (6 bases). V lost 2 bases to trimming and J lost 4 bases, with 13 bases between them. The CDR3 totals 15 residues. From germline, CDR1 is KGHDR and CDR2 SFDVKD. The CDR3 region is CATSDSRGLSYGYTF. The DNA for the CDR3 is TGTGCCACCAGTGATTCCCGGGGGCTGTCCTATGGCTACACCTTC.

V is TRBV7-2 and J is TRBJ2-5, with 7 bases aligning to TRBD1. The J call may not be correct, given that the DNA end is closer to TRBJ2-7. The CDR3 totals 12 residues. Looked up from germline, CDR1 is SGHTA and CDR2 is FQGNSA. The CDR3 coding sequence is TGTGCCAGCAGCCCGACAGGGCGCGAGCAGTACTTC. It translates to CASSPTGREQYF.

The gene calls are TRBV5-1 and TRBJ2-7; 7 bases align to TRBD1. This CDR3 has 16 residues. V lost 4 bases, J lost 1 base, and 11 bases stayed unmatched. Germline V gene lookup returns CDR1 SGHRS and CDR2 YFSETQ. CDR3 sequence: CASSLSPQQGSYEQYF. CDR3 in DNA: TGCGCCAGCAGCCTATCACCCCAACAGGGGTCCTACGAGCAGTACTTC.

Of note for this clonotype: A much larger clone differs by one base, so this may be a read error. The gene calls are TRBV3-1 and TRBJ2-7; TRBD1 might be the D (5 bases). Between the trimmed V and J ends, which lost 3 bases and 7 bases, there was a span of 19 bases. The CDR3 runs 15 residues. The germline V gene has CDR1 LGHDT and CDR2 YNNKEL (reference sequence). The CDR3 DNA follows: TGTGCCAGCAGCCAGGACCAGGGAACCTACAATGAGCAGTACTTC. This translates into CASSQDQGTYNEQYF.

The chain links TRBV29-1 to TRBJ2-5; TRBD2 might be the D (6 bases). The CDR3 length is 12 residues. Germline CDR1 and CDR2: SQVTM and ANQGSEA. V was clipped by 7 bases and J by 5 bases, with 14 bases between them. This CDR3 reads CSADGGLETQYF. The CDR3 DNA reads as TGCAGCGCCGACGGGGGTCTGGAGACCCAGTACTTC. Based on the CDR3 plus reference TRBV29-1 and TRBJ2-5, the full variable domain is SAVISQKPSRDICQRGTSLTIQCQVDSQVTMMFWYRQQPGQSLTLIATANQGSEATYESGFVIDKFPISRPNLTFSTLTVSNMSPEDSSIYLCSADGGLETQYFGPGTRLLVL.

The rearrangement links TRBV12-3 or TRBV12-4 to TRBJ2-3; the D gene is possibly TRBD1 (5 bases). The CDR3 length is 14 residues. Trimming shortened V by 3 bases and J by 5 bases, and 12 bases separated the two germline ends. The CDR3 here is CASSLARVEDTQYF. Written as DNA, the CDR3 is TGTGCCAGCAGTTTGGCCAGGGTGGAAGATACGCAGTATTTT.

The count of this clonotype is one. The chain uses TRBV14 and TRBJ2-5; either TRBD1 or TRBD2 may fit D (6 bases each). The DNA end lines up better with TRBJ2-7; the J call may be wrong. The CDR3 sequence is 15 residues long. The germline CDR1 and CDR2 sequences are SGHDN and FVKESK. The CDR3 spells CASSPPGGLPYEQYF. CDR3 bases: TGTGCCAGCAGCCCCCCCGGGGGCCTTCCCTACGAGCAGTACTTC.

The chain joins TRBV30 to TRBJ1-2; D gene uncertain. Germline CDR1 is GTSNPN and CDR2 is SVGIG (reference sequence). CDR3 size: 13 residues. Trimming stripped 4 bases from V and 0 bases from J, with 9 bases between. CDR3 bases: TGTGCCTGGACCAGACGGACTAACTATGGCTACACCTTC. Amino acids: CAWTRRTNYGYTF.

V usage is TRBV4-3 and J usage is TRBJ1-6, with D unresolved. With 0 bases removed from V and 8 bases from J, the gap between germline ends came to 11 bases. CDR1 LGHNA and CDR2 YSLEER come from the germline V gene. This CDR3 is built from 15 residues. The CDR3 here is CASSQERSGDSPLHF. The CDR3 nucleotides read TGCGCCAGCAGCCAAGAAAGGAGTGGGGATTCACCCCTCCACTTT.

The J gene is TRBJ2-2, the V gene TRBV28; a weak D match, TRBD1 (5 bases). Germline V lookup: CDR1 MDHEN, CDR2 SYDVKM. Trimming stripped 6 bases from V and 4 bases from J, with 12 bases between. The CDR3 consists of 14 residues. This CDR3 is CASRPRARTGELFF. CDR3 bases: TGTGCCAGCAGGCCCAGGGCTCGCACCGGGGAGCTGTTTTTT.

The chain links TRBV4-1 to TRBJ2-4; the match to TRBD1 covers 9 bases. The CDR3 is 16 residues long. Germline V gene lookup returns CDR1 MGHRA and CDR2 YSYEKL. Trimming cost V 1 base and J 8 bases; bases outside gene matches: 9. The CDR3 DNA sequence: TGCGCCAGCAGCCAAGGGGTCACAGGGGGCTCGGACATTCAGTACTTC. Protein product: CASSQGVTGGSDIQYF.

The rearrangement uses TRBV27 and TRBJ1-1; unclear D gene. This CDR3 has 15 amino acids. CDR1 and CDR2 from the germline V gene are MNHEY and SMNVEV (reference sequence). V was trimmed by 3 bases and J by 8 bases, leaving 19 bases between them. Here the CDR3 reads CASSLWPGPTWEAFF. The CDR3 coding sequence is TGTGCCAGCAGTTTGTGGCCGGGCCCTACGTGGGAAGCTTTCTTT.